This T cell receptor beta chain derives from a study of regulatory T cells in long-lasting Graves disease. Study-level background: For under 3 months, newly diagnosed Graves' patients had been taking antithyroid drugs.

iRepertoire HTBI primers and Arm-PCR of CDR3 regions built TCR beta libraries. TCRdb reanalysed the multiplex PCR reads using MiXCR and keeps one entry per CDR3 protein. The repertoire has roughly 440,000 distinct CDR3 sequences, about 17% of them found once; the top ten carry 20% to 25%. The CDR3 is 15 residues long. Trimming pared 7 bases from V and 0 bases from J, leaving 16 bases between. Germline assignment: CDR1 MNHEY and CDR2 SMNVEV (reference sequence). Time point here: newly diagnosed GD, antithyroid drugs for less than 3 months. Isolated PBMC RNA provided the starting material for the TCR library. In its sample, this clonotype was seen many times. In addition, the sample was reused for a study of T cells in Graves' hyperthyroidism and ophthalmopathy. That publication notes: Patients having uncontrolled infection, another autoimmune disease, pregnancy or lactation were not included.

The source material was peripheral blood mononuclear cells (PBMCs), sampled at new diagnosis, from a patient treated with antithyroid drugs. The source of this sequence is a woman between 18 and 29 years old with Graves disease. J is TRBJ2-7 and V is TRBV27, with D unclear. The CDR3, as DNA: TGTGCCAGCACTTCCAGATTCCACAGCTCCTACGAGCAGTACTTC. Translated: CASTSRFHSSYEQYF.